The following is a T cell receptor beta chain sequence with its context. As yet, its antigen is unknown. Produced via immunoSEQ multiplex PCR; TCRdb's table is partial and in-frame only. The repertoire holds 250,000 to 400,000 clones, with 88% as singletons. V was pared by 5 bases and J by 6 bases, with 11 bases of the junction left unmatched. Germline loops: CDR1 LNHDA, CDR2 SQIVND (reference sequence). The CDR3 is 17 amino acids. The data belong to a study of cytomegalovirus exposure and HLA in healthy donors. Study information: The platform used for the 100 to 150 validation repertoires matched that of the 666 first-cohort repertoires, a later analysis reported.

The study, taken as a whole, reports: It was reportedly the case that the classifier diagnosed cytomegalovirus status with high specificity and sensitivity. In vitro checks showed that three CMV-associated chains really do target CMV antigens.

Donors were drawn from the approximately 120-subject validation cohort, separate from the approximately 700-subject first cohort. The clonotype comes from a man aged 25 to 40 in good health and CMV-seronegative. The gene calls are TRBV19 and TRBJ1-5; 12 nucleotides match TRBD1. Sequencing was performed on PBMCs. The CDR3 spells CASSSGQGAWVVQPQHF. In nucleotides, the CDR3 is TGTGCCAGTAGTTCGGGACAGGGGGCCTGGGTTGTTCAGCCCCAGCATTTT.